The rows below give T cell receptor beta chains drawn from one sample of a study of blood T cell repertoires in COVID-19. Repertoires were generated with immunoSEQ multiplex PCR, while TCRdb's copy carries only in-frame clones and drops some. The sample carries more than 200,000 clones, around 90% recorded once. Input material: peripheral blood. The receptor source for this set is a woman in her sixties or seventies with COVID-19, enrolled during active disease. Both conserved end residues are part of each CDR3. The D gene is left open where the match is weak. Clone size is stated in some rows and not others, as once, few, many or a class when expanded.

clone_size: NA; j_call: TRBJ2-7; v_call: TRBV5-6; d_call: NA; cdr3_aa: CASSLGQTYYEQYF; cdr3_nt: TGTGCCAGCAGCTTGGGACAGACATACTACGAGCAGTACTTC
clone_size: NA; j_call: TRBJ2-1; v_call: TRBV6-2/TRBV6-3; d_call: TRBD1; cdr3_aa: CASSPGQGSLEQFF; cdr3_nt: TGTGCCAGCAGTCCCGGACAGGGGTCTTTGGAGCAGTTCTTC
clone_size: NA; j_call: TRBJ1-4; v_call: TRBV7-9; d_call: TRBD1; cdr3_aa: CASSLGKTGGTNEKLFF; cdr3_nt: TGTGCCAGCAGCTTAGGGAAGACAGGGGGAACTAATGAAAAACTGTTTTTT
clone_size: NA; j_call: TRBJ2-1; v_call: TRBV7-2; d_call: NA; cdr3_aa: CASSLEQGPNGQFF; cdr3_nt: TGTGCCAGCAGCTTAGAACAGGGCCCCAATGGGCAGTTCTTC
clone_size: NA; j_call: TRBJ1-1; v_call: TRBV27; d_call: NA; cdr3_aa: CASTLRTGHTEAFF; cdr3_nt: TGTGCCAGCACCCTACGAACAGGGCACACTGAAGCTTTCTTT
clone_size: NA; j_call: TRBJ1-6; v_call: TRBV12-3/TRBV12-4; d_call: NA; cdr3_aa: CASSLPGNSPLHF; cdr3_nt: TGTGCCAGCAGTTTGCCCGGTAATTCACCCCTCCACTTT
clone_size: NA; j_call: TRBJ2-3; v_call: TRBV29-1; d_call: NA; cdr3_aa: CSVEFRGTDTQYF; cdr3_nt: TGCAGCGTTGAATTCAGGGGTACAGATACGCAGTATTTT
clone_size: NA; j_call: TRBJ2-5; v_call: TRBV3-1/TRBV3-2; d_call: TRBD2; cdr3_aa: CASSQGGTSLETQYF; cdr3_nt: TGTGCCAGCAGCCAAGGCGGGACTAGCTTAGAGACCCAGTACTTC
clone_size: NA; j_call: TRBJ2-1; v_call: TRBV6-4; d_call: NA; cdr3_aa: CASSAEGNEQFF; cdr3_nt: TGTGCCAGCAGTGCCGAGGGAAATGAGCAGTTCTTC
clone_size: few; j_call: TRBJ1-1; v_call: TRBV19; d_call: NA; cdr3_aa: CASSIVRNTEAFF; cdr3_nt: TGTGCCAGTAGTATAGTCAGGAACACTGAAGCTTTCTTT
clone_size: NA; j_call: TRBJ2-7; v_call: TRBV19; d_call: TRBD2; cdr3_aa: CASSFRLAGDEQYF; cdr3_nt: TGTGCCAGTAGTTTCAGACTAGCGGGAGACGAGCAGTACTTC
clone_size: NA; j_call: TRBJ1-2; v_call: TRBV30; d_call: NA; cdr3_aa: CAGAAGSNYGYTF; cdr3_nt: TGTGCGGGTGCGGCGGGGAGTAACTATGGCTACACCTTC
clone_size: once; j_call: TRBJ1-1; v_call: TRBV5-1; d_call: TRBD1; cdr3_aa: CASSLGQGGTEAFF; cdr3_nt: TGCGCCAGCAGCTTGGGGCAGGGGGGTACTGAAGCTTTCTTT
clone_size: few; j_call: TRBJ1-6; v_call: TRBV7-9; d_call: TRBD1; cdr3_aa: CASSEMTGVKNSPLHF; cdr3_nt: TGTGCCAGCAGCGAAATGACAGGGGTGAAGAATTCACCCCTCCACTTT
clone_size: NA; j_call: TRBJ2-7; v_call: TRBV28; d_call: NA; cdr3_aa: CASSLQGYEQYF; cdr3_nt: TGTGCCAGCAGTTTACAGGGGTACGAGCAGTACTTC
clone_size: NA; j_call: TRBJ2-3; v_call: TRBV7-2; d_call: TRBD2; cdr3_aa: CASSSWTSGRSTDTQYF; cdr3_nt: TGTGCCAGCAGCTCTTGGACTAGCGGGAGGTCTACAGATACGCAGTATTTT
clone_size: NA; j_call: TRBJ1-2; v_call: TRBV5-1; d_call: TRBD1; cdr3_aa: CASSLPGQNIYGYTF; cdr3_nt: TGCGCCAGCAGCCTACCGGGACAGAATATCTATGGCTACACCTTC
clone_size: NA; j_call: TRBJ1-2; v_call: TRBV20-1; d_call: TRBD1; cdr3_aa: CSASGDREFYGYTF; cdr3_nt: TGCAGTGCTAGTGGGGACAGGGAGTTTTATGGCTACACCTTC
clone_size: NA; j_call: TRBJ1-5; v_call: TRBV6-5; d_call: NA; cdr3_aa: CASRDPGGNQPQHF; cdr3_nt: TGTGCCAGCCGGGACCCGGGGGGCAATCAGCCCCAGCATTTT
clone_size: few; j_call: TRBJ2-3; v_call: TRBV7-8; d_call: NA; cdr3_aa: CASSPTSFRADTQYF; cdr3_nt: TGTGCCAGCAGCCCCACTAGTTTCCGCGCAGATACGCAGTATTTT
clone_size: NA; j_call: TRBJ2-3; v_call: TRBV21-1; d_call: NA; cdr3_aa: CASSFRLARKYF; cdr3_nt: TGTGCCAGCAGCTTTCGACTAGCTCGCAAGTATTTT
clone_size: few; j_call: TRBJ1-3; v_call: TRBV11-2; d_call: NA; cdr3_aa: CASSWTVGSGNTIYF; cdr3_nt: TGTGCCAGCAGTTGGACAGTCGGCTCTGGAAACACCATATATTTT
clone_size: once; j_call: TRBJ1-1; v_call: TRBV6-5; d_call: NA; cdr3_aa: CASSIARVGTEAFF; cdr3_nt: TGTGCCAGCAGTATAGCGCGAGTTGGGACTGAAGCTTTCTTT
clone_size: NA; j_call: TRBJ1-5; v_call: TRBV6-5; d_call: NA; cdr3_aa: CASSYTFNQPQHF; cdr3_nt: TGTGCCAGCAGTTACACTTTTAATCAGCCCCAGCATTTT
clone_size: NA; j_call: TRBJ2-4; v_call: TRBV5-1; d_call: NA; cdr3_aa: CASSLGSGKNIQYF; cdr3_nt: TGCGCCAGCAGCTTAGGGAGCGGTAAAAACATTCAGTACTTC
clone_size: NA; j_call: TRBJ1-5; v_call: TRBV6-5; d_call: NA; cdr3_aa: CASNAPGSNQPQHF; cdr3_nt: TGTGCCAGCAACGCCCCGGGAAGCAATCAGCCCCAGCATTTT
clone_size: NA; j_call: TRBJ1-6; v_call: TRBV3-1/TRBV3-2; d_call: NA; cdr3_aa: CASSRPEGLGNNSPLHF; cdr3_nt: TGTGCCAGCAGCCGCCCGGAGGGTTTAGGGAATAATTCACCCCTCCACTTT
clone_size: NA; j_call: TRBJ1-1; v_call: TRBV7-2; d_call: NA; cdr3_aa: CASSLRQLNTEAFF; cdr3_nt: TGTGCCAGCAGCTTAAGACAGCTGAACACTGAAGCTTTCTTT
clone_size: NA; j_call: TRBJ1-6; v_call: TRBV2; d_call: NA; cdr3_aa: CASSPRTDNSPLHF; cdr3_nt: TGTGCCAGCAGCCCCCGGACAGATAATTCACCCCTCCACTTT
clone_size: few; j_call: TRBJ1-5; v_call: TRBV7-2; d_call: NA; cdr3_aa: CASSLEGEGWEPQHF; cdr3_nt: TGTGCCAGCAGCTTAGAGGGGGAGGGTTGGGAGCCCCAGCATTTT
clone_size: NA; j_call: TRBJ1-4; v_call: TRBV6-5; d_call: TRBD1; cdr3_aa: CASSYSSGTGKKLFF; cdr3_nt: TGTGCCAGCAGTTACTCTAGCGGGACAGGGAAAAAACTGTTTTTT
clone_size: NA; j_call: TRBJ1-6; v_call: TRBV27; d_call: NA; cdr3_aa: CASAPAGSSYNSPLHF; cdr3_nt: TGTGCCAGCGCCCCGGCGGGAAGCTCCTATAATTCACCCCTCCACTTT
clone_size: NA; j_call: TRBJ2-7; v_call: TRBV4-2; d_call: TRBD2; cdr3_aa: CASSRGLAGVYEQYF; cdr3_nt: TGTGCCAGCAGCCGGGGACTAGCGGGTGTGTACGAGCAGTACTTC
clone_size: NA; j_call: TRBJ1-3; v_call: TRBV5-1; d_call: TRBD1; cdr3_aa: CASKRDSQTSGNTIYF; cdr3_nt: TGCGCCAGCAAAAGGGACAGCCAAACCTCTGGAAACACCATATATTTT
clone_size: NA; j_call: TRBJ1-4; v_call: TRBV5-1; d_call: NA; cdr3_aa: CASSFQGMNEKLFF; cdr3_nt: TGCGCCAGCAGCTTTCAGGGTATGAATGAAAAACTGTTTTTT
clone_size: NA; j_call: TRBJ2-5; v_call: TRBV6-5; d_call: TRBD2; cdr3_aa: CASSLTSGGQETQYF; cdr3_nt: TGTGCCAGCAGCCTGACTAGCGGGGGACAAGAGACCCAGTACTTC
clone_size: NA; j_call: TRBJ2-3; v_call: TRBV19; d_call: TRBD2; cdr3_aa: CASSTGLAGSTDTQYF; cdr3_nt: TGTGCCAGTAGTACTGGACTAGCGGGATCCACAGATACGCAGTATTTT
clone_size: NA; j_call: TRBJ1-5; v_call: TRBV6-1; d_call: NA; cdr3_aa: CASSEGDLLYQPQHF; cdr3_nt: TGTGCCAGCAGTGAAGGGGACTTGTTATATCAGCCCCAGCATTTT
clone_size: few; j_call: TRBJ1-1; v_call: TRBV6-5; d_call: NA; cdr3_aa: CASSRTGQTEAFF; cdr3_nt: TGTGCCAGCAGCCGAACTGGGCAGACTGAAGCTTTCTTT
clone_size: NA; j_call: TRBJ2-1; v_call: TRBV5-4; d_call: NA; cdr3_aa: CASANYNEQFF; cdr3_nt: TGTGCCAGCGCTAACTACAATGAGCAGTTCTTC
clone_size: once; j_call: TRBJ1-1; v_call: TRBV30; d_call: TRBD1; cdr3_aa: CAWDRGGNTEAFF; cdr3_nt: TGTGCCTGGGACAGGGGTGGGAACACTGAAGCTTTCTTT
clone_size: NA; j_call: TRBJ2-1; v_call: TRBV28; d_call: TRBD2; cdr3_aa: CATLAGVSNEQFF; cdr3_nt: TGTGCCACGCTAGCGGGAGTGTCCAATGAGCAGTTCTTC
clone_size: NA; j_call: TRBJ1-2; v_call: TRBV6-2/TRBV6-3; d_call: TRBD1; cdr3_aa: CASSYDRERDYTF; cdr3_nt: TGTGCCAGCAGTTACGACAGGGAAAGGGACTACACCTTC
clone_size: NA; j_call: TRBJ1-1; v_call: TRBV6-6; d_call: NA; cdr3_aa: CASSYRGGGVEAFF; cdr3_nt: TGTGCCAGCAGTTACAGGGGGGGAGGAGTTGAAGCTTTCTTT
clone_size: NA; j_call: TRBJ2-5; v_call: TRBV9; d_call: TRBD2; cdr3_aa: CASSPTSRQETQYF; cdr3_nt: TGTGCCAGCAGCCCGACTAGCAGACAAGAGACCCAGTACTTC
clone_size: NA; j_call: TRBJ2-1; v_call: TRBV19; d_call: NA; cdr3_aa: CASRDYREQFF; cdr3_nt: TGTGCCAGTAGGGACTACCGGGAGCAGTTCTTC
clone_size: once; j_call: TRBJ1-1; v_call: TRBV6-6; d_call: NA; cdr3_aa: CASSYPDSPEAFF; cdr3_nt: TGTGCCAGCAGTTACCCGGACAGTCCTGAAGCTTTCTTT
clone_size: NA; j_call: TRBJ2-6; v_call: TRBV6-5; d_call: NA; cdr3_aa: CASRTTGANVLTF; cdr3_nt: TGTGCCAGCAGAACAACAGGGGCCAACGTCCTGACTTTC
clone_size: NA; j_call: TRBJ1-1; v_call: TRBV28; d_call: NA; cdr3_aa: CASSHPDSTEAFF; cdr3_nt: TGTGCCAGCAGCCATCCGGACAGCACTGAAGCTTTCTTT
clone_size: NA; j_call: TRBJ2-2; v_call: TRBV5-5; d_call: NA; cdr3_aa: CASSPRQLRNTGELFF; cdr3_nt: TGTGCCAGCAGCCCCAGACAGTTAAGGAACACCGGGGAGCTGTTTTTT
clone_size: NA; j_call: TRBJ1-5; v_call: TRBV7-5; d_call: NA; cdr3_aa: CARSLGQGHKKNQPQHF; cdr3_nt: TGTGCCAGAAGCCTTGGACAGGGCCACAAAAAAAATCAGCCCCAGCATTTT
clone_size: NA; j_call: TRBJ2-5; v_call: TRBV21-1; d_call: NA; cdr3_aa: CASSKGQGLQETQYF; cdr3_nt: TGTGCCAGCAGCAAGGGACAGGGCCTCCAAGAGACCCAGTACTTC
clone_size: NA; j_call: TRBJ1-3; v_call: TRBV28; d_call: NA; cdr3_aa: CASNPMGGGNTIYF; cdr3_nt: TGTGCCAGCAACCCAATGGGGGGAGGAAACACCATATATTTT
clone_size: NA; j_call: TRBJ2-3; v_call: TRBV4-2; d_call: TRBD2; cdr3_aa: CASSHQGTRGFGTDTQYF; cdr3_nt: TGTGCCAGCAGCCACCAAGGGACTAGGGGATTTGGCACAGATACGCAGTATTTT
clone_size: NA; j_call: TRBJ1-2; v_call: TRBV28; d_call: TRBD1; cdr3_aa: CASSVGQGAGYGYTF; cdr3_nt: TGTGCCAGCAGTGTGGGACAGGGGGCCGGCTATGGCTACACCTTC